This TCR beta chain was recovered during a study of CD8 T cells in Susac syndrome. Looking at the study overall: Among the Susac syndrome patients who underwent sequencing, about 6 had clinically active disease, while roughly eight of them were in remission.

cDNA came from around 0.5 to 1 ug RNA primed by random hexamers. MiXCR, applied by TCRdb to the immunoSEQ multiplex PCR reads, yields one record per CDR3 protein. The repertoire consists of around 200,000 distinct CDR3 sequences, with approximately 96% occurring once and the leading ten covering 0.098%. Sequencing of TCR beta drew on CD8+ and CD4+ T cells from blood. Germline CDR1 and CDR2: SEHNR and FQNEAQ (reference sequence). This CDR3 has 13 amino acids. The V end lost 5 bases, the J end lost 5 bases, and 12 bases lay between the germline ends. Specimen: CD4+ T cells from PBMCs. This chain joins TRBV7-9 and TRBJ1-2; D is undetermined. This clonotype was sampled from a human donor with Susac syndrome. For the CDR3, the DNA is TGTGCCAGCAGCGCCCTGAGGGCGTATGGCTACACCTTC. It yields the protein CASSALRAYGYTF.